The 18 T cell receptor beta chains below come from one sample, sequenced in a study of graft-versus-host responses after intestinal transplantation. Antigens of these TCRs are unknown. Sequencing used immunoSEQ multiplex PCR; TCRdb keeps in-frame clones, though not all of them. Among about 120,000 clones listed, around 93% were seen once. The sample in question was unstimulated CD8+ T cells sorted from spleen or lymph node cells, obtained before intestinal transplant. The receptors shown here come from a human donor who received an intestinal transplant.

The V and J genes are TRBV7-6 and TRBJ2-1, with 9 bases that match TRBD1. CDR1 SGHVS and CDR2 FNYEAQ come from the germline V gene. The CDR3 extends over 15 amino acids. J gave up 10 bases and V 1 base, and 8 bases lay outside the gene matches. The CDR3 nucleotides are TGTGCCAGCAGCTTAGGGATGGGACAGGGCAGCGAGCAGTTCTTC. This gives the protein CASSLGMGQGSEQFF.

This chain connects TRBV5-1 to TRBJ2-5; 14 nucleotides match TRBD2. V lost 9 bases to trimming and J lost 4 bases; unmatched junction nucleotides: 5. CDR3 size: 14 residues. Germline V gene sequence: CDR1 SGHRS, CDR2 YFSETQ. This CDR3 is CATQGTSGRETQYF. The CDR3 region has the DNA TGCGCCACCCAAGGGACTAGCGGGAGAGAGACCCAGTACTTC.

V and J are TRBV2 and TRBJ2-5, with TRBD1 matching 7 bases. CDR1 is SNHLY and CDR2 is FYNNEI in the germline V gene. The CDR3 runs 14 residues. Trimming took 5 bases from V and 0 from J; bases not matched to a gene: 3. The CDR3 nucleotides read TGTGCCAGCAGTACAGGGGAGAACCAAGAGACCCAGTACTTC. It codes for CASSTGENQETQYF. The full variable domain, in which reference TRBV2 and TRBJ2-5 provide the parts outside the CDR3, is EPEVTQTPSHQVTQMGQEVILRCVPISNHLYFYWYRQILGQKVEFLVSFYNNEISEKSEIFDDQFSVERPDGSNFTLKIRSTKLEDSAMYFCASSTGENQETQYFGPGTRLLVL.

The chain links TRBV6-6 to TRBJ1-1; 8 bases agree with TRBD1. V lost 8 bases, J lost 5 bases, and 7 bases stayed unmatched. The CDR3 spans 13 residues. Germline V CDR1 and CDR2: MNHNY, SVGAGI (reference sequence). The CDR3 DNA reads as TGTGCCAGCCCCAGGGGGCTGGGTACTGAAGCTTTCTTT. Translation gives CASPRGLGTEAFF.

The chain combines TRBV28 with TRBJ1-5; possible D gene TRBD1, 5 bases. The germline gives CDR1 MDHEN, CDR2 SYDVKM. CDR3 size: 16 residues. V was trimmed by 5 bases and J by 1 base, leaving 15 bases between them. In nucleotides, the CDR3 is TGTGCCAGCAGTGACCTCGGGCAGGGCAGCAATCAGCCCCAGCATTTT. Translating gives CASSDLGQGSNQPQHF.

CDR3 nucleotides: TGTGCCAGCAGTGCAGGCAGCGGGAGAACACAAGATACGCAGTATTTT. Protein: CASSAGSGRTQDTQYF. This sequence joins TRBV2 and TRBJ2-3, with 8 bases aligning to TRBD2. The CDR3 runs 16 residues. Trimming cost V 4 bases and J 5 bases; bases outside gene matches: 11. Germline lookup yields CDR1 SNHLY and CDR2 FYNNEI.

The CDR3 protein is CASSYLPGYYEQYF. CDR3 bases: TGTGCCAGCAGTTACCTTCCAGGGTATTACGAGCAGTACTTC. This chain uses TRBV6-5 with TRBJ2-7, with D possibly TRBD1 on 5 matching bases. The CDR3 loop spans 14 amino acids. In germline, CDR1 is MNHEY, CDR2 SVGAGI. Trimming took 2 bases from V and 4 from J, leaving 12 bases between them.

The chain combines TRBV19 with TRBJ2-1; D is unresolved. V was pared by 6 bases and J by 0 bases, with 3 bases between. Germline V gene lookup returns CDR1 LNHDA and CDR2 SQIVND (reference sequence). CDR3 size: 12 residues. The CDR3 region is CASSDSYNEQFF. The CDR3 DNA sequence: TGTGCCAGTAGCGACTCCTACAATGAGCAGTTCTTC.

This chain's CDR3 is CASSQGWPKVEKLFF. CDR3 nucleotide sequence: TGCGCCAGCAGCCAAGGGTGGCCTAAGGTCGAAAAACTGTTTTTT. The rearrangement joins TRBV4-1 to TRBJ1-4; D not resolved. V lost 1 base and J lost 8, with 14 bases in between. Germline CDR1 is MGHRA and CDR2 is YSYEKL. The CDR3 has 15 residues.

The chain joins TRBV7-3 to TRBJ2-7; D gene ambiguous. The CDR3 extends over 16 amino acids. Germline CDR1 SGHTA, CDR2 FQGTGA. Between the trimmed V and J ends, which lost 6 bases and 5 bases, there was a span of 23 bases. CDR3 sequence: CASSPTPGASRNEQYF. The CDR3 region has the DNA TGTGCCAGCAGTCCAACCCCAGGAGCCTCTCGGAACGAGCAGTACTTC.

The V call is TRBV13, the J call TRBJ2-4; D uncertain. Trimming took 0 bases from V and 6 from J, leaving 6 bases between them. CDR1 is PRHDT, CDR2 FYEKMQ, per germline (reference sequence). The CDR3 loop spans 13 amino acids. CDR3 coding DNA: TGTGCCAGCAGCTTAGGAAGGACAAACATTCAGTACTTC. Translation gives CASSLGRTNIQYF.

V gene TRBV14 combines with J gene TRBJ2-7; no clear D gene. The CDR3 loop spans 13 amino acids. V was clipped by 3 bases and J by 5 bases, with 11 bases between them. Per the germline V gene, CDR1 is SGHDN and CDR2 is FVKESK. This CDR3 reads CASSQDVFNEQYF. CDR3 coding DNA: TGTGCCAGCAGCCAGGATGTGTTCAACGAGCAGTACTTC.

The chain joins TRBV19 to TRBJ2-2; 9 bases are a match to TRBD1. Trimming took 0 bases from V and 1 from J; bases not matched to a gene: 6. The CDR3 covers 18 residues. The germline gives CDR1 LNHDA, CDR2 SQIVND (reference sequence). The CDR3 reads CASSIETTGGRNTGELFF. The CDR3 region has the DNA TGTGCCAGTAGTATAGAGACGACAGGGGGTCGGAACACCGGGGAGCTGTTTTTT.

A single count supports this clone. The chain links TRBV2 to TRBJ2-3; either TRBD1 or TRBD2 may fit D (7 bases each). With 5 bases removed from V and 4 bases from J, the gap between germline ends came to 28 bases. Germline V gene sequence: CDR1 SNHLY, CDR2 FYNNEI. The CDR3 consists of 19 residues. The CDR3 DNA reads as TGTGCCAGCAGTCCCGGGACAGCTAGCGGAGCTCCGAGAGCAGATACGCAGTATTTT. It encodes CASSPGTASGAPRADTQYF.

The J gene is TRBJ2-1, the V gene TRBV25-1; TRBD1 is a possible D gene (5 bases). Germline assignment: CDR1 MGHDK and CDR2 SYGVNS. There are 17 residues in the CDR3. V was shortened by 4 bases and J by 0 bases, with 16 bases between the two germline ends. The CDR3: CASSVLPTGASYNEQFF. CDR3 bases: TGTGCCAGCAGTGTTCTTCCCACTGGGGCCTCCTACAATGAGCAGTTCTTC.

The chain couples TRBV4-1 to TRBJ2-1; no clear D. Germline CDR1 MGHRA, CDR2 YSYEKL. V lost 3 bases, J lost 2 bases, and 14 bases lay in between. This CDR3 region has 16 residues. The CDR3 DNA sequence: TGCGCCAGCAGCCATGAAGGAGAAGGGCCCTACAATGAGCAGTTCTTC. Protein product: CASSHEGEGPYNEQFF.

CDR3 loop: CASRRGGGTEAFF. The CDR3 DNA follows: TGTGCCAGCAGGAGAGGGGGGGGCACTGAAGCTTTCTTT. J is TRBJ1-1 and V is TRBV6-1, with D possibly being TRBD1 (6 bases). V was clipped by 6 bases and J by 4 bases, with 12 bases between them. The CDR3 has 13 amino acids. Germline loops: CDR1 MNHNS, CDR2 SASEGT.

This clone has only a few counts. The chain is built from TRBV7-9 and TRBJ2-2; D is uncertain. The CDR3 sequence is 15 residues long. Trimming shortened V by 6 bases and J by 1 base, and 12 bases separated the two germline ends. CDR1 is SEHNR and CDR2 is FQNEAQ in the germline V gene (reference sequence). CDR3 in DNA: TGTGCCAGCAGTTTCGGCTCTTTGAACACCGGGGAGCTGTTTTTT. It codes for CASSFGSLNTGELFF.